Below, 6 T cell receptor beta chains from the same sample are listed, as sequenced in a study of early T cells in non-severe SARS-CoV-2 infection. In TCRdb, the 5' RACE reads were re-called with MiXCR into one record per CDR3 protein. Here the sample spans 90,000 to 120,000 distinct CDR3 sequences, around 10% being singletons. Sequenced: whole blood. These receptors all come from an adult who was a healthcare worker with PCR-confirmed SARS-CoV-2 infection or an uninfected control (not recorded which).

The CDR3 DNA sequence: TGTGCCAGCAGCCGTGAGGCTAGCGGGTACAATGAGCAGTTCTTC. It translates to CASSREASGYNEQFF. The chain employs TRBV5-4 and TRBJ2-1; 8 bases are shared with TRBD2. Germline V gene lookup returns CDR1 SGHNT and CDR2 YYREEE (reference sequence). V lost 4 bases, J lost 4 bases, and 7 bases stayed unmatched. This CDR3 comprises 15 residues.

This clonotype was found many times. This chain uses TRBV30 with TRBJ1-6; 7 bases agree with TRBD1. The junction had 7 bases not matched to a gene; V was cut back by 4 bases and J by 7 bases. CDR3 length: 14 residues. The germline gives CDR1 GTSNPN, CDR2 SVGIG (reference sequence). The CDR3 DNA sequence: TGTGCCTGGATGCTGGCAGGGGGAAATTCACCCCTCCACTTT. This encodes CAWMLAGGNSPLHF.

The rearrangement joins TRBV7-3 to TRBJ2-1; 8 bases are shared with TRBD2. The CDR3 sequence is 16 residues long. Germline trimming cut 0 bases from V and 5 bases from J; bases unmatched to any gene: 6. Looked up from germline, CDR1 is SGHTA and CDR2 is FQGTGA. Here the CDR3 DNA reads TGTGCCAGCAGCTTAACTAGCGGGACCCCAAACAATGAGCAGTTCTTC. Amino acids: CASSLTSGTPNNEQFF.

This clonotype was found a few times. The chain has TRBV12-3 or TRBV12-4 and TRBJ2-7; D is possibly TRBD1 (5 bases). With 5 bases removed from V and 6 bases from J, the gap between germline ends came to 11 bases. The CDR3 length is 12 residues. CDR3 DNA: TGTGCCAGCAGTGCCCAGGGAATCGAGCAGTACTTC. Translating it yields CASSAQGIEQYF.

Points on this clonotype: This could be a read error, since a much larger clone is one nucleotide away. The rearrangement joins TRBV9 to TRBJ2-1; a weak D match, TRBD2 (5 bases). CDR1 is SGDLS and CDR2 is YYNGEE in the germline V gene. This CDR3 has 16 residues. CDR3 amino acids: CANSVGGGIPYNEQFF. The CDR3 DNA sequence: TGTGCCAACAGCGTAGGAGGTGGGATCCCCTACAATGAGCAGTTCTTC.

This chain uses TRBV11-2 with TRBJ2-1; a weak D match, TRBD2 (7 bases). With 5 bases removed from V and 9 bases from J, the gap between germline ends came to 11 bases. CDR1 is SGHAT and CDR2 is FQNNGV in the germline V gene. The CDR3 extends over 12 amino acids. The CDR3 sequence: CASSQRGAEQFF. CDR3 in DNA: TGTGCCAGCAGCCAACGGGGGGCTGAGCAGTTCTTC.